This is a list of T cell receptor beta chains from one sample in a study of shared clonotypes between healthy human individuals. TCRdb keeps only in-frame clones here, not all; method: immunoSEQ multiplex PCR. The sample has under 650,000 clones, almost 97% seen once. Sequenced material: naive CD4+ T cells sorted from blood. The receptors shown here come from a woman aged 30 to 39 in good health. The CDR3 runs from the conserved cysteine through the conserved F or W. Each record gives: V gene, clone size, J gene, D gene, CDR3 DNA, CDR3 protein. The D gene is left open where the match is weak. The size entry is marked missing in some rows and otherwise reads once, few, many or a size class.

TRBV5-1	NA	TRBJ2-7	NA	TGCGCCAGCAGCTTGGCGTTGGCGGGACACGAGCAGTACTTC	CASSLALAGHEQYF
TRBV5-4	NA	TRBJ2-4	NA	TGTGCCAGCAGCTCGGGCAAAGGTCGGATTCAGTACTTC	CASSSGKGRIQYF
TRBV7-9	NA	TRBJ2-7	TRBD1	TGTGCCAGCAGCCCGACAGGGGCCAACTACGAGCAGTACTTC	CASSPTGANYEQYF
TRBV30	NA	TRBJ1-6	NA	TGTGCCTGGAGGGTCCCCCACTCACCCCTCCACTTT	CAWRVPHSPLHF
TRBV18	NA	TRBJ2-1	NA	TGTGCCAGCTCACCCCGTCAGGGTAGCTCCTACAATGAGCAGTTCTTC	CASSPRQGSSYNEQFF
TRBV20-1	NA	TRBJ1-1	NA	TGCAGTGCGCCCGGGACCGCCGTACATCGGTTT	CSAPGTAVHRF
TRBV19	NA	TRBJ1-1	TRBD1	TGTGCCAGTAGCGGGGACAGGGGGCGCGGGAACACTGAAGCTTTCTTT	CASSGDRGRGNTEAFF
TRBV23-1	NA	TRBJ1-5	NA	TGCGCCAGCAGTCAATGGGTGGGCCAGCCCCAGCATTTT	CASSQWVGQPQHF
TRBV28	NA	TRBJ2-7	NA	TGTGCCAGCAGTCCTCTGGGTCTCTACGAGCAGTACTTC	CASSPLGLYEQYF
TRBV27	NA	TRBJ2-1	TRBD2	TGTGCCAGCAGTCCTCATGGGAGCGGGAGGAATGAGCAGTTCTTC	CASSPHGSGRNEQFF
TRBV4-1	NA	TRBJ2-7	NA	TGCGCCAGCAGCCAAGCGGCTACGCGGGGATACGAGCAGTACTTC	CASSQAATRGYEQYF
TRBV6-5	NA	TRBJ1-2	NA	TGTGCCAGCAGTTACTCTAAGGGGAATGGCTACACCTTC	CASSYSKGNGYTF
TRBV28	NA	TRBJ2-7	TRBD2	TGTGCCAGCAGCTCGAGGACTAGCGGCTCCTACGAGCAGTACTTC	CASSSRTSGSYEQYF
TRBV5-5	NA	TRBJ2-2	TRBD1	TGTGCCAGCAGCGCGGGGACAGGGGACACCGGGGAGCTGTTTTTT	CASSAGTGDTGELFF
TRBV18	NA	TRBJ2-7	NA	TGTGCCAGCTCACCTGACAGGCACGAGCAGTACTTC	CASSPDRHEQYF
TRBV6-1	NA	TRBJ2-7	TRBD1	TGTGCCAGCCCGGGACAGGGTAACTACGAGCAGTACTTC	CASPGQGNYEQYF
TRBV2	NA	TRBJ1-1	TRBD1	TGTGCCAGCAGTGGACAGGGAGGTGACACTGAAGCTTTCTTT	CASSGQGGDTEAFF
TRBV11-2	NA	TRBJ2-1	TRBD2	TGTGCCAGCAGCTTAGATCGGGGACTAGCGGGGACATATGAGCAGTTCTTC	CASSLDRGLAGTYEQFF
TRBV27	NA	TRBJ2-7	TRBD2	TGTGCCAGCAGTCCTACTAGCGTTTCCTACGAGCAGTACTTC	CASSPTSVSYEQYF
TRBV9	NA	TRBJ1-2	NA	TGTGCCAGCAGCGTAGACGGGGTGGGCTATGGCTACACCTTC	CASSVDGVGYGYTF
TRBV6-6	NA	TRBJ2-7	TRBD2	TGTGCCAGCAGGTCCGCAGGGGCTAGCGGGGCCTACGAGCAGTACTTC	CASRSAGASGAYEQYF
TRBV11-2	once	TRBJ2-7	NA	TGTGCCAGCAGCTTATCAACCTACGAGCAGTACTTC	CASSLSTYEQYF
TRBV11-3	NA	TRBJ2-1	NA	TGTGCCAGCAGCTTAGGGCCCCTCACATACAATGAGCAGTTCTTC	CASSLGPLTYNEQFF
TRBV10-3	NA	TRBJ2-5	NA	TGTGCCATCAGGAGGGGCAGGGAAGAGACCCAGTACTTC	CAIRRGREETQYF
TRBV6-5	NA	TRBJ2-3	TRBD2	TGTGCCAGCAGGCTTAGCGGGATTACAGATACGCAGTATTTT	CASRLSGITDTQYF
TRBV6-1	NA	TRBJ1-5	NA	TGTGCCAGCGTCCGGGTTAGCAATCAGCCCCAGCATTTT	CASVRVSNQPQHF
TRBV14	NA	TRBJ1-2	TRBD1	TGTGCCAGCAGCCGTTCGGACAGGGGTTCCTATGGCTACACCTTC	CASSRSDRGSYGYTF
TRBV5-4	NA	TRBJ2-2	NA	TGTGCCAGCAGGGGAGGGTTGGGGGCCGGTACCGGGGAGCTGTTTTTT	CASRGGLGAGTGELFF
TRBV5-1	NA	TRBJ2-7	TRBD2	TGCGCCAGCAGCGCCCAACCGGGACTAGCGGGAGACGAGCAGTACTTC	CASSAQPGLAGDEQYF
TRBV5-4	NA	TRBJ2-3	NA	TGTGCCAGCAGCTTGGTCACAGATACGCAGTATTTT	CASSLVTDTQYF
TRBV7-6	NA	TRBJ1-2	NA	TGTGCCAGCAGCTTAACCGACAACTATGGCTACACCTTC	CASSLTDNYGYTF
TRBV13	NA	TRBJ2-3	TRBD2	TGTGCCAGCAGCTTAGGCCGAAATGCGGGAGGTCAGGGCCCAGATACGCAGTATTTT	CASSLGRNAGGQGPDTQYF
TRBV2	NA	TRBJ1-3	TRBD1	TGTGCCAGCAGTGTCGGGACAGGGGTCTCTGGAAACACCATATATTTT	CASSVGTGVSGNTIYF
TRBV6-1	NA	TRBJ2-2	NA	TGTGCCAGCAGTGAACAGGGGGGCGGGGAGCTGTTTTTT	CASSEQGGGELFF
TRBV5-1	NA	TRBJ2-1	TRBD1	TGCGCCAGCAGCTCAGGACAGGGTTCCTACAATGAGCAGTTCTTC	CASSSGQGSYNEQFF